What follows are 26 T cell receptor beta chains derived from one specimen sequenced in a study of T cells in tuberculosis. Method: immunoSEQ multiplex PCR; TCRdb's copy keeps in-frame clones and lacks some. The sample consists of roughly 34,000 clones, approximately 97% of them appearing once. Sample: PBMCs. The receptors shown here come from a donor aged 5 to 30 with latent tuberculosis or without tuberculosis infection.

The chain recombines TRBV6-5 with TRBJ1-4; maybe TRBD1 (6 bases). Trimming removed 5 bases from V and 3 bases from J, with 13 bases in between. The CDR3 has 15 residues. CDR1 is MNHEY and CDR2 is SVGAGI in the germline V gene. The CDR3 loop reads CASSARDNSNEKLFF. Written as DNA, the CDR3 is TGTGCCAGCAGTGCCCGGGACAACTCTAATGAAAAACTGTTTTTT.

The J gene is TRBJ2-5, the V gene TRBV30; 11 nucleotides align to TRBD2. Germline assignment: CDR1 GTSNPN and CDR2 SVGIG (reference sequence). Trimming removed 3 bases from V and 5 bases from J; junction bases left unmatched: 2. This CDR3 is built from 13 residues. CDR3: CAWRTSGVETQYF. The CDR3 DNA is TGTGCCTGGAGGACTAGCGGGGTGGAGACCCAGTACTTC. Complete variable domain (other parts from reference TRBV30 and TRBJ2-5): SQTIHQWPATLVQPVGSPLSLECTVEGTSNPNLYWYRQAAGRGLQLLFYSVGIGQISSEVPQNLSASRPQDRQFILSSKKLLLSDSGFYLCAWRTSGVETQYFGPGTRLLVL.

Judged by abundance, this clone is large. The chain links TRBV25-1 to TRBJ2-5; D unresolved. The V end lost 2 bases, the J end lost 1 base, and 8 bases lay between the germline ends. The CDR3 runs 14 residues. Per germline, CDR1 MGHDK and CDR2 SYGVNS. The CDR3 nucleotides are TGTGCCAGCAGTGAACTTACATTCCAAGAGACCCAGTACTTC. Protein: CASSELTFQETQYF.

CDR3 sequence reads: CASSLLRANEQFF. CDR3 coding DNA: TGTGCCAGCAGCTTACTCAGGGCCAATGAGCAGTTCTTC. The rearrangement links TRBV7-8 to TRBJ2-1; D might be TRBD1 (5 bases). Germline assignment: CDR1 SGHVS and CDR2 FQNEAQ. Trimming left V 2 bases short and J 6 bases short, with 8 bases between. The CDR3 contains 13 residues.

This chain connects TRBV5-6 to TRBJ2-1; 13 bases are a match to TRBD2. This CDR3 is 18 amino acids long. Trimming cost V 4 bases and J 1 base; bases outside gene matches: 8. Germline V CDR1 and CDR2: SGHDT, YYEEEE. The CDR3 bases are TGTGCCAGCAGCGTGGGACTAGCGGGACTATCTTCCTACAATGAGCAGTTCTTC. This codes for CASSVGLAGLSSYNEQFF.

This chain joins TRBV9 and TRBJ2-7, with 8 bases aligning to TRBD1. This CDR3 region has 14 residues. V shed 4 bases, J shed 4 bases, and the junction held 7 bases outside the gene matches. Germline CDR1 reads SGDLS; CDR2 reads YYNGEE. DNA of the CDR3: TGTGCCAGCAGCATCGGACAGGGATGGTACGAGCAGTACTTC. It yields the protein CASSIGQGWYEQYF.

This chain links TRBV19 with TRBJ1-5; 7 nucleotides line up with TRBD1. CDR1 is LNHDA and CDR2 is SQIVND in the germline V gene (reference sequence). With 2 bases clipped from V and 0 bases from J, the junction kept 7 bases outside the gene matches. The CDR3 is made up of 17 amino acids. In nucleotides, the CDR3 is TGTGCCAGTAGTATACCCGGGACAGTAGATAGCAATCAGCCCCAGCATTTT. Translated, it gives CASSIPGTVDSNQPQHF. Complete variable domain (other parts from reference TRBV19 and TRBJ1-5): DGGITQSPKYLFRKEGQNVTLSCEQNLNHDAMYWYRQDPGQGLRLIYYSQIVNDFQKGDIAEGYSVSREKKESFPLTVTSAQKNPTAFYLCASSIPGTVDSNQPQHFGDGTRLSIL.

The chain couples TRBV4-1 to TRBJ1-3, with TRBD1 as a possible D gene (6 bases). The CDR3 consists of 15 residues. Germline CDR1 MGHRA, CDR2 YSYEKL. Trimming removed 3 bases from V and 1 base from J, with 10 bases in between. The CDR3 coding sequence is TGCGCCAGCAGCCAGATAACAGGGTCTGGAAACACCATATATTTT. Encoded protein: CASSQITGSGNTIYF.

The chain combines TRBV6-1 with TRBJ1-2; TRBD1 matches at 8 bases. The trim removed 5 bases at V and 4 bases at J, leaving 6 bases unmatched. The CDR3 has 14 residues. From germline, CDR1 is MNHNS and CDR2 SASEGT. The CDR3 protein is CASSPDRAIYGYTF. The CDR3 DNA follows: TGTGCCAGCAGTCCGGACAGGGCCATCTATGGCTACACCTTC.

V gene TRBV6-1 combines with J gene TRBJ1-1; D gene ambiguous. The CDR3 extends over 13 amino acids. CDR1 MNHNS and CDR2 SASEGT come from the germline V gene. The ends were cut back, 2 bases at V and 7 bases at J, with 11 bases in the middle. The CDR3 protein is CASSERLLGEAFF. The CDR3 bases are TGTGCCAGCAGTGAAAGGCTTCTAGGTGAAGCTTTCTTT.

J is TRBJ1-2 and V is TRBV5-6, with D possibly being TRBD1 (6 bases). CDR1 SGHDT and CDR2 YYEEEE come from the germline V gene. The CDR3 loop spans 15 amino acids. Trimming took 6 bases from V and 5 from J, leaving 20 bases between them. This CDR3 is CASNPKPGHSYGYTF. The DNA of the CDR3 is TGTGCCAGCAACCCAAAACCGGGACACTCTTATGGCTACACCTTC.

The V gene is TRBV5-1, the J gene TRBJ2-7, with a weak D call TRBD1 (6 bases). V lost 0 bases, J lost 2 bases, and 9 bases lay in between. This CDR3 has 14 amino acids. The germline gives CDR1 SGHRS, CDR2 YFSETQ. Written as DNA, the CDR3 is TGCGCCAGCAGCTTGGAACAGGGCCCCTACGAGCAGTACTTC. It codes for CASSLEQGPYEQYF.

The chain has TRBV15 and TRBJ2-6, with D perhaps TRBD1 (5 bases). Germline V gene lookup returns CDR1 LNHNV and CDR2 YYDKDF (reference sequence). CDR3 length: 16 residues. V lost 0 bases and J lost 4, with 10 bases in between. The CDR3 DNA reads TGTGCCACCAGCAGAGACAGGGTGCTAGGGGCCAACGTCCTGACTTTC. Amino acids: CATSRDRVLGANVLTF.

The V gene is TRBV6-6, the J gene TRBJ2-7; D gene uncertain. Trimming removed 6 bases at V and 0 bases at J, with 15 bases between. The germline gives CDR1 MNHNY, CDR2 SVGAGI (reference sequence). The CDR3 extends over 15 amino acids. CDR3 coding DNA: TGTGCCAGCAGCTTTCGAGATAGCACCTCCTACGAGCAGTACTTC. Translated, it gives CASSFRDSTSYEQYF.

This clone was detected only once. The genes are TRBV5-6 and TRBJ2-7; 9 positions match TRBD1. There are 15 residues in the CDR3. The V segment lost 4 bases and the J segment 3 bases; nucleotides outside the gene matches: 8. CDR1 and CDR2 (germline): SGHDT, YYEEEE. For the CDR3, the DNA is TGTGCCAGCAGCGCGCCGGACAGGGGAGGCTACGAGCAGTACTTC. It codes for CASSAPDRGGYEQYF.

The chain links TRBV2 to TRBJ1-1; D ambiguous. V gave up 5 bases and J gave up 6 bases, with 13 bases separating them. The CDR3 totals 13 residues. From germline, CDR1 is SNHLY and CDR2 FYNNEI. The DNA of the CDR3 is TGTGCCAGCAGTCGGACGGGAGTGGCTGAAGCTTTCTTT. It yields the protein CASSRTGVAEAFF.

The CDR3 spells CASSSPGQAETQYF. CDR3 nucleotides: TGTGCCAGCAGCTCACCTGGACAGGCAGAGACCCAGTACTTC. The rearrangement links TRBV5-6 to TRBJ2-5; 7 nucleotides match TRBD1. Germline CDR1 is SGHDT and CDR2 is YYEEEE. The CDR3 is made up of 14 amino acids. Losses at the gene ends were 3 bases for V and 4 bases for J; bases not matched to a gene: 6.

The chain carries TRBV4-1 and TRBJ2-1; the D is unclear. Trimming removed 0 bases from V and 0 bases from J, with 27 bases in between. CDR3 length: 22 amino acids. Germline assignment: CDR1 MGHRA and CDR2 YSYEKL. DNA for the CDR3: TGCGCCAGCAGCCAAGATTATGAATGGTCCCTAGACCCCTCCCCCTCCTACAATGAGCAGTTCTTC. Translation: CASSQDYEWSLDPSPSYNEQFF.

This clone was observed a single time. J is TRBJ1-4 and V is TRBV28, with D possibly being TRBD1 (5 bases). CDR3 size: 16 residues. Germline values: CDR1 MDHEN, CDR2 SYDVKM. Trimming removed 9 bases at V and 7 bases at J, with 24 bases between. The CDR3 DNA follows: TGTGCCAGACGACTCCCGTCGGTTGACAGCTTTGAAAAACTGTTTTTT. This sequence encodes CARRLPSVDSFEKLFF.

The rearrangement links TRBV6-1 to TRBJ1-2; D gene uncertain. V was cut by 6 bases and J by 4 bases, with 15 bases left in between. CDR1 and CDR2 (germline): MNHNS, SASEGT. The CDR3 consists of 14 residues. DNA for the CDR3: TGTGCCAGCAGGGCCTCCCCCCGGGTCTATGGCTACACCTTC. Protein product: CASRASPRVYGYTF.

V and J are TRBV11-2 and TRBJ2-1; 8 bases map to TRBD2. There are 15 residues in the CDR3. Germline CDR1 and CDR2: SGHAT and FQNNGV. J gave up 4 bases and V 1 base, and 3 bases lay outside the gene matches. The CDR3: CASSLAASGYNEQFF. Written as DNA, the CDR3 is TGTGCCAGCAGCTTAGCGGCTAGCGGGTACAATGAGCAGTTCTTC.

Here the CDR3 reads CASRPSGGPFNEQFF. The CDR3 DNA is TGTGCCAGCAGACCCAGCGGGGGGCCCTTCAATGAGCAGTTCTTC. The chain links TRBV6-1 to TRBJ2-1, with TRBD2 matching 9 bases. Germline V gives CDR1 MNHNS, CDR2 SASEGT. The CDR3 totals 15 residues. Trimming cost V 6 bases and J 6 bases; bases outside gene matches: 9.

The chain joins TRBV28 to TRBJ2-7; 9 nucleotides agree with TRBD1. The germline V gene encodes CDR1 MDHEN and CDR2 SYDVKM. Losses at the gene ends were 6 bases for V and 3 bases for J; bases not matched to a gene: 6. The CDR3 is made up of 14 amino acids. CDR3 nucleotides: TGTGCCAGCAGCACGACAGGGGGAATCTACGAGCAGTACTTC. This codes for CASSTTGGIYEQYF.

This chain connects TRBV6-1 to TRBJ2-3; TRBD1 is a possible D gene (6 bases). The V gene's germline CDR1 is MNHNS and CDR2 SASEGT. The CDR3 totals 15 residues. The V and J ends lost 2 bases and 2 bases respectively, with 11 bases between them. CDR3 amino acids: CASSELQGITDTQYF. The CDR3 DNA is TGTGCCAGCAGTGAATTGCAGGGGATCACAGATACGCAGTATTTT.

This clone was detected only once. The rearrangement links TRBV15 to TRBJ1-1; 9 bases map to TRBD1. Germline CDR1 reads LNHNV; CDR2 reads YYDKDF (reference sequence). The CDR3 spans 15 residues. After removal of 0 bases from V and 4 bases from J, the junction contained 3 bases not matched to a gene. The CDR3 DNA is TGTGCCACCAGCAGAGATAAGGGACAGGGCACTGAAGCTTTCTTT. It yields the protein CATSRDKGQGTEAFF.

V gene TRBV4-1 combines with J gene TRBJ2-7; 11 bases line up with TRBD2. Germline assignment: CDR1 MGHRA and CDR2 YSYEKL. V shed 4 bases and J 3 bases; nucleotides not matched to a gene: 5. This CDR3 contains 15 residues. CDR3 sequence reads: CASSPQTSGIYEQYF. The CDR3 region has the DNA TGCGCCAGCAGCCCCCAGACTAGCGGGATCTACGAGCAGTACTTC.